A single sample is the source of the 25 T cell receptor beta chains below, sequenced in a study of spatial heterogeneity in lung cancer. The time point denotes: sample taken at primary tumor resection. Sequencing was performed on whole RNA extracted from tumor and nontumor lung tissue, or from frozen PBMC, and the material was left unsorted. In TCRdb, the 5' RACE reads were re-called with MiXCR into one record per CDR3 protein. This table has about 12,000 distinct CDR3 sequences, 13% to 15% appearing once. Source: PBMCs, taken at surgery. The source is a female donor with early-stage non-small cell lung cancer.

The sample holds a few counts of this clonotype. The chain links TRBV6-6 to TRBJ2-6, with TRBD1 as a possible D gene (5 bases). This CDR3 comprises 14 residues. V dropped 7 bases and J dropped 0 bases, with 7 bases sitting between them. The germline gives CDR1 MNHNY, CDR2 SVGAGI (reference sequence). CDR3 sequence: CASTDSSGANVLTF. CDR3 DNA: TGTGCCAGCACCGACAGCTCTGGGGCCAACGTCCTGACTTTC.

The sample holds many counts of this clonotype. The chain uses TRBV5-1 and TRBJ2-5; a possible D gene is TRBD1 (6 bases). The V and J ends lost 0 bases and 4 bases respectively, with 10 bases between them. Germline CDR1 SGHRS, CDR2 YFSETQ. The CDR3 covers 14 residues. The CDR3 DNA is TGCGCCAGCAGCTTGGATACAGGGAGAGAGACCCAGTACTTC. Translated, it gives CASSLDTGRETQYF.

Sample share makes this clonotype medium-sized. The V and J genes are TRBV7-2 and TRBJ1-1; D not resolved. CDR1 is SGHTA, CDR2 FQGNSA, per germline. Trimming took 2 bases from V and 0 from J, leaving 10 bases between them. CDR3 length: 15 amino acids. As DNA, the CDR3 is TGTGCCAGCAGCTTACGTCGAACCATGAACACTGAAGCTTTCTTT. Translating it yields CASSLRRTMNTEAFF.

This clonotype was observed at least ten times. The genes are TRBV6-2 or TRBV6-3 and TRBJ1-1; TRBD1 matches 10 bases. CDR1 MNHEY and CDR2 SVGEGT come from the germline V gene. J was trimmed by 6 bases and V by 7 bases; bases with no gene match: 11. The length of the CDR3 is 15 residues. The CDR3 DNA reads TGTGCCAGCAAACCCACGGGACAGGGGAGCGCTGAAGCTTTCTTT. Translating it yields CASKPTGQGSAEAFF.

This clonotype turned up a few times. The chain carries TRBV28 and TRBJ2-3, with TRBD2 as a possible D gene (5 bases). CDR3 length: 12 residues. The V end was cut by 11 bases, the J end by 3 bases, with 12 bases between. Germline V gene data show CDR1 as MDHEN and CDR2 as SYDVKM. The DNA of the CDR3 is TGTGCCTTGCGAGGGCGTACAGATACGCAGTATTTT. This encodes CALRGRTDTQYF.

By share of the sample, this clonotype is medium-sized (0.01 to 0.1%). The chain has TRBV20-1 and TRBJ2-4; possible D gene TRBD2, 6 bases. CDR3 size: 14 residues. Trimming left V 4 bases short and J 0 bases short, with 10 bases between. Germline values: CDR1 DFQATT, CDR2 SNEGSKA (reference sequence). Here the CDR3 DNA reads TGCAGTGCTACCGGGGGAGGAGCCAAAAACATTCAGTACTTC. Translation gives CSATGGGAKNIQYF.

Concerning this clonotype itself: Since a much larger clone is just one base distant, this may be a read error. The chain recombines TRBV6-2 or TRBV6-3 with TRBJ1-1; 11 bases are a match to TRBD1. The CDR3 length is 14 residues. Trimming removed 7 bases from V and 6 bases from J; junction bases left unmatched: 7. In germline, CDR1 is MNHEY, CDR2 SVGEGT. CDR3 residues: CASTPGQGGAEAFF. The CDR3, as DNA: TGTGCCAGCACTCCGGGACAGGGGGGCGCTGAAGCTTTCTTT.

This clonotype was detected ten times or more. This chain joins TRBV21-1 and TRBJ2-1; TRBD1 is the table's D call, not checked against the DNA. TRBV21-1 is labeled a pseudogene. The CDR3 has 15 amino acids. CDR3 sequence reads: CAILKGARQGAEQFF. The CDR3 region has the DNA TGTGCCATCTTAAAGGGGGCAAGACAGGGCGCAGAGCAGTTCTTC.

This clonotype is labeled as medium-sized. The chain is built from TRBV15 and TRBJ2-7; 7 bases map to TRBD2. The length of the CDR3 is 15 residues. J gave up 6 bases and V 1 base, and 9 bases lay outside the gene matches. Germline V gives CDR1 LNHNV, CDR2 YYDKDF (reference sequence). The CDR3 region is CATSRALTGRVEQYF. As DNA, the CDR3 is TGTGCCACCAGCAGAGCCCTCACGGGGAGGGTCGAGCAGTACTTC.

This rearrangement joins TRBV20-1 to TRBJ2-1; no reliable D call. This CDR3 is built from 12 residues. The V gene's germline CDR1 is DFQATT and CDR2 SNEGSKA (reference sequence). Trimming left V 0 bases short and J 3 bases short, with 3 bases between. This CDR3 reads CSAREYYNEQFF. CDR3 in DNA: TGCAGTGCTAGAGAGTACTACAATGAGCAGTTCTTC.

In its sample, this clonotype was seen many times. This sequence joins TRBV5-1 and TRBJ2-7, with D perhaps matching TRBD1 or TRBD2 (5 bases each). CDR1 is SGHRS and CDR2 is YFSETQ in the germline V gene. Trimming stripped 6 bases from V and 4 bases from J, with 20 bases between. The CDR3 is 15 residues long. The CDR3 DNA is TGCGCCAGCAACCCCGGGGCTCAGGACACTTACGAGCAGTACTTC. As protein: CASNPGAQDTYEQYF.

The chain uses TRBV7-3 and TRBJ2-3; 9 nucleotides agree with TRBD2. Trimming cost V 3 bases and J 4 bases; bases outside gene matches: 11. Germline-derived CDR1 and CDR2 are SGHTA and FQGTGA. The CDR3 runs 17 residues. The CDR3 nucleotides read TGTGCCAGCAGCTTTTTATCGGCGGGAGGGAGATCAGATACGCAGTATTTT. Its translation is CASSFLSAGGRSDTQYF.

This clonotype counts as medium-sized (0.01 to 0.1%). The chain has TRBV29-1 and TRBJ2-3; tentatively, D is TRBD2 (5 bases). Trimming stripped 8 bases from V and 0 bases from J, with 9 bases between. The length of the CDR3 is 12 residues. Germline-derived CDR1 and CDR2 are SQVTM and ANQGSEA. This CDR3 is CSLAISTDTQYF. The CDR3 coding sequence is TGCAGCCTAGCCATAAGCACAGATACGCAGTATTTT.

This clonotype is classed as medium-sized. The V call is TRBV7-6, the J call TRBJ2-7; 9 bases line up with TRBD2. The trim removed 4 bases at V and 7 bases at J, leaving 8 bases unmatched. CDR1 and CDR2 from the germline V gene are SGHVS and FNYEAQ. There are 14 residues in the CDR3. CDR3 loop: CASSSFSGSREQYF. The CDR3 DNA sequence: TGTGCCAGCAGCTCTTTTAGCGGGAGTCGGGAGCAGTACTTC.

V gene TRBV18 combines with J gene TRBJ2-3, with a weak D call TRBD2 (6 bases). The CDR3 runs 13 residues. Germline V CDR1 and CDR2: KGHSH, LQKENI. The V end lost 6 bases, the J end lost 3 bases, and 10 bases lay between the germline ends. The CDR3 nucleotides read TGTGCCAGCTCGAACGGGAGAACAGATACGCAGTATTTT. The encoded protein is CASSNGRTDTQYF.

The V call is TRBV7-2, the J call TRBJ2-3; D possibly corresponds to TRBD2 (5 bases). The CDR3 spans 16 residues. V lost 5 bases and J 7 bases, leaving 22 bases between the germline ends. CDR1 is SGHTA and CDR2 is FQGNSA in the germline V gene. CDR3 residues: CASSLAGPQKIHTQYF. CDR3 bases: TGTGCCAGCAGCCTGGCGGGTCCACAGAAAATACATACGCAGTATTTT.

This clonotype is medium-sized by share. CDR3 bases: TGTGCCAGCAGCTCTCAAGGGGGACAGAGTGTAATCTCCTACAATGAGCAGTTCTTC. Its translation is CASSSQGGQSVISYNEQFF. The rearrangement joins TRBV7-9 to TRBJ2-1; TRBD1 matches at 7 bases. The germline gives CDR1 SEHNR, CDR2 FQNEAQ (reference sequence). The CDR3 is made up of 19 amino acids. J gave up 0 bases and V 4 bases, and 15 bases lay outside the gene matches.

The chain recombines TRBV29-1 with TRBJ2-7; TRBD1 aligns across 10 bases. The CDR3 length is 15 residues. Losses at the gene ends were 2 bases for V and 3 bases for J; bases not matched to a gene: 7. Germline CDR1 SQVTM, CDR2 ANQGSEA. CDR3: CSVETDRGHYYEQYF. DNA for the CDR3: TGCAGCGTTGAAACAGACAGGGGGCATTACTACGAGCAGTACTTC.

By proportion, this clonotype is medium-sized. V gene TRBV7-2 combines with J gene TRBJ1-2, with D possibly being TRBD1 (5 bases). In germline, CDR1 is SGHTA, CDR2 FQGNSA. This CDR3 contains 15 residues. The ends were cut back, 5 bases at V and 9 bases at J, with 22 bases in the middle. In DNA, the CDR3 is TGTGCCAGCAGCCATTTGGGGCGGGATGCTATGCGCTACACCTTC. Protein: CASSHLGRDAMRYTF.

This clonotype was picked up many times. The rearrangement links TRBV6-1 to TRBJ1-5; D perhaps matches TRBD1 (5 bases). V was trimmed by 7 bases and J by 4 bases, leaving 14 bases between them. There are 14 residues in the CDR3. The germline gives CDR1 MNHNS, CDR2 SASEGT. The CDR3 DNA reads TGTGCCAGCAACTACCAGGGCGGTAATCAGCCCCAGCATTTT. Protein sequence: CASNYQGGNQPQHF.

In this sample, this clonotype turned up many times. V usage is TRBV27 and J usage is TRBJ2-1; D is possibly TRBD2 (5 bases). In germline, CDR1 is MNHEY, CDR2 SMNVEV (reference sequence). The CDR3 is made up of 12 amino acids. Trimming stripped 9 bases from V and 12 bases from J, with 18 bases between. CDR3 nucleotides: TGTGCCAGTTGGCGGACGGGGAGAGGGCAGTTCTTC. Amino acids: CASWRTGRGQFF.

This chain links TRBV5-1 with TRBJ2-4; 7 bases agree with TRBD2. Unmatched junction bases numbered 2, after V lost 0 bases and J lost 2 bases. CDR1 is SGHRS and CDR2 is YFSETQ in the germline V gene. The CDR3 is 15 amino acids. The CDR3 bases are TGCGCCAGCAGCTTGGGCGGGGGATCCAAAAACATTCAGTACTTC. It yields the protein CASSLGGGSKNIQYF. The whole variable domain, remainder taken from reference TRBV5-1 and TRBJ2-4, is KAGVTQTPRYLIKTRGQQVTLSCSPISGHRSVSWYQQTPGQGLQFLFEYFSETQRNKGNFPGRFSGRQFSNSRSEMNVSTLELGDSALYLCASSLGGGSKNIQYFGAGTRLSVL.

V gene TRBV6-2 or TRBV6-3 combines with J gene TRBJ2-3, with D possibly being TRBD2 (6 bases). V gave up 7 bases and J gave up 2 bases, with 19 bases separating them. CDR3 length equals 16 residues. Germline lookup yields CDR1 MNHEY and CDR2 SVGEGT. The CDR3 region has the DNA TGTGCCAGCACCCCTATAGCTGGAGGGTACACAGATACGCAGTATTTT. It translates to CASTPIAGGYTDTQYF.

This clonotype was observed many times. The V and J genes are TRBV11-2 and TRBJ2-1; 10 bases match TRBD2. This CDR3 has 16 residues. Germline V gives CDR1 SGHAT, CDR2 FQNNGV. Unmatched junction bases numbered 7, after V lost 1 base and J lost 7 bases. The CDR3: CASSLGLAGKQNEQFF. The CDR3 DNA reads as TGTGCCAGCAGCTTAGGACTAGCGGGCAAACAAAATGAGCAGTTCTTC.

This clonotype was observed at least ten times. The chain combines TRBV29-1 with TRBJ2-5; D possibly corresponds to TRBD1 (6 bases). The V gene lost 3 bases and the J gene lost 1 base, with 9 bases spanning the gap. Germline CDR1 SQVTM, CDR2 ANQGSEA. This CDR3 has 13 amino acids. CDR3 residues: CSVDGTLQETQYF. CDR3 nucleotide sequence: TGCAGCGTTGACGGGACACTCCAAGAGACCCAGTACTTC.